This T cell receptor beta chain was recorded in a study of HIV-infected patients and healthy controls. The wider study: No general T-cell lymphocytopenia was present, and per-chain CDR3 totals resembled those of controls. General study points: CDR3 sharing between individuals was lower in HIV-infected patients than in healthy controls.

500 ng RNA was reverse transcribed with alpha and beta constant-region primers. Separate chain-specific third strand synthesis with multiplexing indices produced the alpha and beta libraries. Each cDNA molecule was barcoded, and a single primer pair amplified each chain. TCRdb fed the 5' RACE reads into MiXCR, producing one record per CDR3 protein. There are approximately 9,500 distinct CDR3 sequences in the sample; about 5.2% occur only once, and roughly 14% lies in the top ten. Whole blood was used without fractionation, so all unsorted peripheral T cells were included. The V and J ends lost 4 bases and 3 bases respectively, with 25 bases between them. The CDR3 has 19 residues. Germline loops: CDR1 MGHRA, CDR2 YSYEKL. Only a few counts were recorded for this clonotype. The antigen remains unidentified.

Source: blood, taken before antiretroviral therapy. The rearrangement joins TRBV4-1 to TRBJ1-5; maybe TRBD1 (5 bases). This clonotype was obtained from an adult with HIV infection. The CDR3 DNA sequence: TGCGCCAGCAGCCTAACGTCACTCCCGGGACTCAAGTTCAATCAGCCCCAGCATTTT. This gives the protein CASSLTSLPGLKFNQPQHF.